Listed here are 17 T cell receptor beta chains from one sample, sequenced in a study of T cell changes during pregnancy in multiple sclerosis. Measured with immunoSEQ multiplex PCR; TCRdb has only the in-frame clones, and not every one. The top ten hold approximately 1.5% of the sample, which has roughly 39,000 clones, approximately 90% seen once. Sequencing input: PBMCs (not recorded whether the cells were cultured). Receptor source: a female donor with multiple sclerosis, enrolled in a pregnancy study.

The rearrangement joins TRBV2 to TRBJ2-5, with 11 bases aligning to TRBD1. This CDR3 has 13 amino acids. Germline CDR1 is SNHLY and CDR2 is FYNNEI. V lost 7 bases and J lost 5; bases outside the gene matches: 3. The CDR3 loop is CASMDRGLETQYF. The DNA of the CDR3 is TGTGCCAGCATGGACAGGGGGCTCGAGACCCAGTACTTC.

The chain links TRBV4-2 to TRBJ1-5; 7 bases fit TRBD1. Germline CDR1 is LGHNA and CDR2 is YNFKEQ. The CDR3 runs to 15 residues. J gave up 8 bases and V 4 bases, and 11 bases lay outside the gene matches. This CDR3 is CASSPNLQGREPQHF. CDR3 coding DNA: TGTGCCAGCAGCCCTAATTTACAGGGGCGGGAGCCCCAGCATTTT.

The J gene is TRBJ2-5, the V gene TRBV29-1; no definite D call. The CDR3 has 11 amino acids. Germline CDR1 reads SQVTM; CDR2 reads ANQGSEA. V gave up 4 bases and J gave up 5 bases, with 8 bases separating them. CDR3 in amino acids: CSVVSFETQYF. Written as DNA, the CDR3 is TGCAGCGTTGTATCTTTCGAGACCCAGTACTTC.

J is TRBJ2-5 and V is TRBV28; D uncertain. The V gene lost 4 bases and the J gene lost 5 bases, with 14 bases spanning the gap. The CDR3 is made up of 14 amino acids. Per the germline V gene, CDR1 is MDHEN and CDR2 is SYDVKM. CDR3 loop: CASSSHQDLETQYF. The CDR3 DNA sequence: TGTGCCAGCAGTTCACACCAGGACCTTGAGACCCAGTACTTC.

CDR3 amino acids: CASSLTGTGGQPQHF. In nucleotides, the CDR3 is TGTGCCAGCAGTCTTACCGGGACAGGGGGTCAGCCCCAGCATTTT. The genes are TRBV2 and TRBJ1-5, with TRBD1 identical over 11 bases. The junction had 6 bases not matched to a gene; V was cut back by 5 bases and J by 6 bases. This CDR3 is 15 amino acids long. The V gene's germline CDR1 is SNHLY and CDR2 FYNNEI.

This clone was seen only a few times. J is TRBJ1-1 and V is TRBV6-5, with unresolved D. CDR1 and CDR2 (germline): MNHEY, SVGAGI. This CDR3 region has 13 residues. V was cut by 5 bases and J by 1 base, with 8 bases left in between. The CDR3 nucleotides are TGTGCCAGCAGTACCCCAAGGAACACTGAAGCTTTCTTT. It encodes CASSTPRNTEAFF.

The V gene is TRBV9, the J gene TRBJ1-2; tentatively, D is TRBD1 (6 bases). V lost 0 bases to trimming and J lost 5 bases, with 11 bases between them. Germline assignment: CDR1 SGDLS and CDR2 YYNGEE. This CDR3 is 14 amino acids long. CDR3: CASSVETGPYGYTF. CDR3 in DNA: TGTGCCAGCAGCGTAGAGACAGGCCCTTATGGCTACACCTTC.

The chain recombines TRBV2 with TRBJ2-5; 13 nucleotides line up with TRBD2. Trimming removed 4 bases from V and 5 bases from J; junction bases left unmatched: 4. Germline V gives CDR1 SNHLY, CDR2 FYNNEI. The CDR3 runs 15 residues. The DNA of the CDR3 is TGTGCCAGCAGTGCTGGACTAGCGGGAGCTGAGACCCAGTACTTC. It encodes CASSAGLAGAETQYF.

CDR3 bases: TGTGCCAGCAGCTTATCACAGGGAGTAGAGGAAAAACTGTTTTTT. Translated: CASSLSQGVEEKLFF. V usage is TRBV7-9 and J usage is TRBJ1-4; D may be TRBD1 (6 bases). This CDR3 has 15 amino acids. V lost 2 bases to trimming and J lost 8 bases, with 15 bases between them. CDR1 SEHNR and CDR2 FQNEAQ come from the germline V gene (reference sequence).

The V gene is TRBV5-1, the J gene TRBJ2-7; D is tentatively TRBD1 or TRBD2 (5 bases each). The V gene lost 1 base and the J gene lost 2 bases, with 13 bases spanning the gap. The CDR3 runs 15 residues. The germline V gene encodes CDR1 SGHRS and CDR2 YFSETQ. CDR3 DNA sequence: TGCGCCAGCAGCTTGCGGCCAGGGACCGCCTACGAGCAGTACTTC. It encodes CASSLRPGTAYEQYF.

The chain's CDR3 is CASSLVPLYGPGNEKLFF. The CDR3 coding sequence is TGTGCCAGCAGCTTAGTTCCCCTATATGGGCCTGGTAATGAAAAACTGTTTTTT. The chain combines TRBV7-6 with TRBJ1-4; D not certain. CDR3 length: 18 amino acids. Germline V gene sequence: CDR1 SGHVS, CDR2 FNYEAQ. V lost 1 base to trimming and J lost 4 bases, with 19 bases between them.

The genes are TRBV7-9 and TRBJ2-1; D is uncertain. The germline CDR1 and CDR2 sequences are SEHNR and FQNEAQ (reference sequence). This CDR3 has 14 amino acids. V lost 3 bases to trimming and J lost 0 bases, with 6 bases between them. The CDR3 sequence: CASSFFSSYNEQFF. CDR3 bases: TGTGCCAGCAGCTTCTTCAGCTCCTACAATGAGCAGTTCTTC.

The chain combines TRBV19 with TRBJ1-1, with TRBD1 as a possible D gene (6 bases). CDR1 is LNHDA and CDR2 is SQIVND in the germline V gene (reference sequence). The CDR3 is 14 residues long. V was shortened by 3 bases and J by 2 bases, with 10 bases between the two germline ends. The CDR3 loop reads CASSILGQNTEAFF. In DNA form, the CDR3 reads TGTGCCAGTAGTATCTTGGGACAAAACACTGAAGCTTTCTTT. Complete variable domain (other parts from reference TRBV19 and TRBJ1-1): DGGITQSPKYLFRKEGQNVTLSCEQNLNHDAMYWYRQDPGQGLRLIYYSQIVNDFQKGDIAEGYSVSREKKESFPLTVTSAQKNPTAFYLCASSILGQNTEAFFGQGTRLTVV.

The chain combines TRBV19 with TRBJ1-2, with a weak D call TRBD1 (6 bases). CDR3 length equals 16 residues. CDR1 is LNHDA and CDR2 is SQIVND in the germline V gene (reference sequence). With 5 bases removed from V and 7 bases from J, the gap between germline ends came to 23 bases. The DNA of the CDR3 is TGTGCCAGTAGTCTACAGGGAGGGACATTCCACGTTGGCTACACCTTC. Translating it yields CASSLQGGTFHVGYTF.

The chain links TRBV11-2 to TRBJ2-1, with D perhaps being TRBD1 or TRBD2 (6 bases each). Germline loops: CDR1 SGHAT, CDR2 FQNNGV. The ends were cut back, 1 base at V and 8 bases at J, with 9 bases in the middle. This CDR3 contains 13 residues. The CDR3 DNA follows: TGTGCCAGCAGCTTAGTGAGGGGGGATGAGCAGTTCTTC. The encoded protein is CASSLVRGDEQFF.

Here the CDR3 DNA reads TGTGCCAGCAGCCCGAGAGGGGGGTCCTATGGCTACACCTTC. It encodes CASSPRGGSYGYTF. The rearrangement joins TRBV9 to TRBJ1-2; D perhaps matches TRBD1 (6 bases). The ends were cut back, 4 bases at V and 4 bases at J, with 14 bases in the middle. This CDR3 spans 14 amino acids. CDR1 and CDR2 from the germline V gene are SGDLS and YYNGEE.

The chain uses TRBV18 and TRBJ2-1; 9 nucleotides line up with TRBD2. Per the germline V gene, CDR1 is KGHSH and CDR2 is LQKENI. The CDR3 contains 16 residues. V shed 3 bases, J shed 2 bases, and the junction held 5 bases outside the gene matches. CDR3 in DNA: TGTGCCAGCTCACCCGCTTTAGCGGGAGCCTACAATGAGCAGTTCTTC. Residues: CASSPALAGAYNEQFF.